This T cell receptor (beta chain) is drawn from a study of cytomegalovirus exposure and HLA in healthy donors (TCRdb year 2017). Looking at the study overall: An earlier analysis of approximately 550 of the donors reported 250 to 300 Gb of sequence data and 117 million unique TCR beta sequences from about 200 million T cells. In an earlier analysis of 587 of the donors, high-throughput TCR beta sequencing was used to judge whether each TCR beta V gene segment behaved as functional or pseudogenic. Roughly 5 DR-DQ haplotypes were handled as single units for association and clustering, since linkage in the cohort was strong. The genetic ancestry cluster associated with self-reported Caucasian donors included approximately 85% of the 398 genotyped donors. An early release covering around 630 HLA-typed donors comprised 300 to 350 gigabases of sequencing data and around 80 million unique TCR sequences. The aim of the study was to test whether cataloging public T cell receptors could identify signatures of past pathogen exposure. To study patterns of TCR occurrence, a later analysis re-analyzed previously published TCR beta repertoires from 666 donors and added high-resolution HLA genotyping. Every repertoire in the discovery cohort had been generated on one and the same sequencing platform. Both class I and class II loci were covered by HLA typing, at four-digit resolution. The study used immunosequencing to profile the T cell repertoires of 670 or so subjects and linked those repertoires to cytomegalovirus serostatus. Rather than drawing on any new phenotypic data, the later analysis identified candidate immune exposures from TCR beta sequences and the way those sequences occurred across donors. Across some 400 genotyped donors of the cohort, an average of roughly 230,000 unique TCR beta nucleotide sequences per donor were sequenced, and approximately 17% of those sequences were non-productive. Typing coverage varied by locus: roughly 629-630 donors for A, B, C, DRB1 and DQB1; 500 to 550 for DQA1; some 610 for DPA1; around 450 for DPB1. Besides the first cohort of 550 to 750 subjects, a separate validation cohort made up of over 95 different subjects was used. A later genetic analysis used genome-wide SNP genotypes for about three fifths of the 666 donors, treating that subset as a discovery cohort. Alongside the repertoire data, information on donor age, sex, ethnicity and CMV serostatus was compiled. The study combined high-throughput TCR immunosequencing, statistical association of individual TCRs with disease status, and machine learning to predict cytomegalovirus infection status. Here is what the overall study found, with its caveats: In vitro tests confirmed that three of the cytomegalovirus-associated TCR beta chains recognize cytomegalovirus antigens. In a later genetic analysis, a missense DCLRE1C variant was associated with V-gene and J-gene trimming of TCR beta chains, and the association was replicated in an independent cohort. While some public TCRs were present in many individuals, most TCR sequences turned up only very rarely across donors. In an earlier analysis of roughly 500 of the donors, most TCR beta V segments appeared in productive rearrangements about 90% or about 30% of the time, broadly matching IMGT annotations. This cohort had only TCR beta chains sequenced, and the lack of alpha or paired-chain data limited which features could be detected. Several of the top co-occurrence clusters appeared to be linked to parvovirus B19, influenza, CMV and Epstein-Barr virus, according to a later analysis. In a later analysis, TCR association rates were found to vary across HLA loci, with the most associated TCRs seen for DRB1 alleles and the fewest for HLA-C alleles. Immune exposure information for the cohort was limited to CMV serostatus. Because counts were too low, some 16 rarely observed V segments, including chromosome 9 orphons, were excluded from the earlier analysis of about 500 of the donors. Because HLA typing was unavailable for some donors at each locus, only the typed subset was used in association tests. When HLA alleles, especially DR and DQ, strongly co-occurred, attributing TCR associations to individual alleles was difficult. Sequencing depth was assumed to be roughly uniform across donors in the presence/absence analyses, though that assumption may not hold. A group of highly shared sequence variants was considered likely to be a technical artifact of the sequencing pipeline. Correlated functional status among segregating V segments might reflect linkage disequilibrium, but an unknown experimental factor could not be ruled out. In a later analysis, HLA-associated TCR beta chains showed more clonal expansion and lower generation probabilities than non-associated chains that were equally common. It was suggested by the authors that the approach could potentially be generalized to other disease states and immunological phenotypes. A further reported finding was that TCR beta sequences accurately predicted the HLA-A and HLA-B alleles for most subjects in the first cohort. Some IMGT-functional V segments, including TRBV6-2 and TRBV6-3, could not be told apart with the 87-base-pair reads, so those segments were excluded. The classifier was reported to diagnose cytomegalovirus status with high specificity and sensitivity in both the original and validation cohorts. In a later analysis, most CMV-associated TCR beta chains were found to appear HLA-restricted, with HLA associations seemingly driven largely by CMV exposure. A later genetic analysis reported fewer N-insertions in productive TCRs among donors in an Asian-associated ancestry cluster than the roughly 620-donor mean. A later analysis associated 15,000 to 20,000 TCR beta sequences with specific HLA alleles at a false discovery rate of 0.05. A total of 150 to 200 TCR beta chains were listed by the study as associated with cytomegalovirus.

With respect to this clone: Its cognate antigen has yet to be identified. Nothing much larger sits one base from this clone, and base qualities are not available.

V trim: 0 bases; J trim: 8 bases; unmatched bases: 9. The CDR1 and CDR2 encoded by the germline V gene are SGDLS and YYNGEE. The CDR3, from cysteine to phenylalanine, totals 15 residues. The sequence is cut down to CDR3 DNA, 45 bases in frame from base 1. The cohort comprised several hundred healthy bone marrow donors. All cohort members were sampled while nominally healthy, although unrecorded immune exposures were likely present. The donor tested CMV seropositive and was one of the 289 seropositive cohort members. Each donor provided a peripheral blood sample, and peripheral blood mononuclear cells were used for TCR beta sequencing. Genomic DNA extraction from the blood cell samples was performed with the Qiagen DNeasy Blood Extraction Kit. Libraries were built with the immunoSEQ multiplex PCR assay. For the multiplex PCR, a mixture combining 60 forward primers for TCR Vbeta segments and 13 reverse primers for TCR Jbeta segments was used. The CDR3 region of rearranged TCR beta genes was amplified from genomic DNA by a multiplex PCR assay. Amplified TCR beta libraries were sequenced as 87-base-pair reads on the Illumina HiSeq System. Regarding the original processing steps: A later analysis tallied 75 million to 95 million unique TCR beta chains across the 666 repertoires, and roughly 11 million of those chains were shared by two or more donors. A nearest-neighbor algorithm error-corrected the raw reads and collapsed the reads into unique sequences, merging closely related sequences to remove PCR and sequencing errors. Alignment of CDR3 sequences to IMGT reference sequences was used to assign V, D and J gene segments. For a sequence to be retained, at least a six-nucleotide match to both a V gene segment and a J gene segment was required. A rearrangement counted as productive if the CDR3 had no stop codons and remained in frame with V and J, and every other rearrangement counted as non-productive. CDR3 was defined by IMGT convention, running from the second conserved V-encoded cysteine to the conserved J-encoded phenylalanine. The earlier analysis of approximately 590 of the donors excluded any sequence lacking an unambiguous match to a single V gene segment. An earlier analysis of a few hundred of the donors classified V segments as functional when productive rearrangements were above 56.7% and as segregating when the standard deviation between donors was above 5%. A statistical classification framework was developed to diagnose cytomegalovirus status using the catalog of TCR beta chain sequences. V and J gene assignment, in a later analysis, came from comparing TCR nucleotide sequences with IMGT/GENE-DB human TR gene sequences. Using the TCRdist pipeline, a later analysis assigned CDR3 sequences along with most-parsimonious VDJ recombination scenarios. A later analysis defined each TCR beta chain by its CDR3 amino acid sequence plus V-gene family, and excluded reads lacking a unique V-gene family. A later analysis removed several hundred highly shared, low-generation-probability nucleotide sequences to deal with suspected cross-contamination and a sequencing artifact. For each public chain, a later analysis derived a clonal expansion index from normalized ranks of inferred template counts within each repertoire. In a later analysis, generation probabilities were computed with a VDJ recombination model fitted to out-of-frame rearrangements, and the resulting probabilities were checked against IGoR. In a later analysis, TCR-TCR, TCR-HLA and TCR-CMV co-occurrence was scored with hypergeometric tests, and a repertoire-size bias correction was applied to TCR pairs. False discovery rates were estimated in a later analysis by permuting HLA or CMV assignments 20 times. In a later analysis, co-occurring TCRs were grouped with DBSCAN, and TCRdist sequence similarity was added when clustering was performed within HLA-allele-positive subsets. Repertoires with fewer than 30,000 or more than 120,000 public chains were left out of co-occurrence clustering, as were four to six repertoires with anomalous nucleotide sharing. TCRdb re-hosts the immuneACCESS table, in-frame sequences only. Its copies lack some clones; in the studies checked, an unresolved V gene accounts for under half of them, and the cause for the rest is not known. V and J calls and clone size are those listed in that table; D and trimming were worked out from the DNA. The sample table lists some 120,000 clones, 84% of them with a count of one. Of the sample, 2.5% to 3% is held by the ten largest clones.

This receptor was obtained from a woman aged 18 to 35 in good health and CMV-seropositive. Sequencing was performed on PBMCs. The chain links TRBV9 with TRBJ1-2; 8 nucleotides in the junction match TRBD1. The DNA sequence reads TGTGCCAGCAGCGTAGAGGGGTCGGGGACAGGCGGCTACACCTTC. It translates to CASSVEGSGTGGYTF.